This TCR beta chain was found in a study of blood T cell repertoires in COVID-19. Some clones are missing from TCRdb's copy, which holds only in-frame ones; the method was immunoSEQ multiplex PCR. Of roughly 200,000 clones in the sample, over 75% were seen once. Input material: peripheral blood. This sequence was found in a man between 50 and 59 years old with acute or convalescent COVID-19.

CDR3 in amino acids: CAISGKPGLAGDWDEQFF. For the CDR3, the DNA is TGTGCCATCAGTGGCAAGCCGGGACTAGCGGGGGATTGGGATGAGCAGTTCTTC. This chain links TRBV10-3 with TRBJ2-1; 14 bases are a match to TRBD2. V was clipped by 4 bases and J by 8 bases; unmatched bases: 13. Germline-derived CDR1 and CDR2 are ENHRY and SYGVKD. The CDR3 loop spans 18 amino acids.